This note documents a single TCR beta chain sequence. The repertoire was sequenced with immunoSEQ multiplex PCR; TCRdb's copy has only in-frame clones and lacks some. The sample holds 200,000 to 250,000 clones, 86% seen once. These data belong to a study of blood T cell repertoires in COVID-19. V lost 6 bases to trimming and J lost 7 bases; unmatched junction nucleotides: 5. Germline CDR1 reads SNHLY; CDR2 reads FYNNEI. This CDR3 has 13 residues. Source material: peripheral blood. The chain has TRBV2 and TRBJ2-1; 8 nucleotides line up with TRBD2. This clonotype originated in a man in his thirties or forties who had recovered from COVID-19. CDR3 region: CASSGGARNEQFF. DNA for the CDR3: TGTGCCAGCAGCGGGGGGGCCAGGAATGAGCAGTTCTTC.